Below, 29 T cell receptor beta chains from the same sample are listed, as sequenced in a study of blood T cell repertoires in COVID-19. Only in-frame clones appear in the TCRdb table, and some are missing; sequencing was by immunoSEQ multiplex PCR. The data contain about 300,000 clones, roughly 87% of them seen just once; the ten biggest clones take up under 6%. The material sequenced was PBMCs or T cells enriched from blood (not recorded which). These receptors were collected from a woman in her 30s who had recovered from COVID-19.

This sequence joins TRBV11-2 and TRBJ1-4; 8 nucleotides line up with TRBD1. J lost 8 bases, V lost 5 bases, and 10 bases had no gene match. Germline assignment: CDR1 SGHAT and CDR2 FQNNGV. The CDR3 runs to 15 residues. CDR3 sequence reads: CASSPRTGLREKLFF. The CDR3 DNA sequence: TGTGCCAGCAGCCCGCGGACAGGGTTAAGGGAAAAACTGTTTTTT.

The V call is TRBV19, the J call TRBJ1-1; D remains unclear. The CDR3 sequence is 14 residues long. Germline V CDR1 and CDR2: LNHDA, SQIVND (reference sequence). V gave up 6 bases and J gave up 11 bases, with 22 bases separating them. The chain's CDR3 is CASRPYEAVTPAFF. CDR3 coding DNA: TGTGCCAGTAGACCCTACGAGGCAGTGACGCCGGCTTTCTTT.

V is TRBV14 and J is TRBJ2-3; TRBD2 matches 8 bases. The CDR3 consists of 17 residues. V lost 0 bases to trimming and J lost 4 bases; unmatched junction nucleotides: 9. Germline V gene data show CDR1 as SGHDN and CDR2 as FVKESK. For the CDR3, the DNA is TGTGCCAGCAGCCAAGATATAACCGGGGGGGCGTCAGATACGCAGTATTTT. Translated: CASSQDITGGASDTQYF. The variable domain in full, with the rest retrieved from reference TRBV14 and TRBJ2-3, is EAGVTQFPSHSVIEKGQTVTLRCDPISGHDNLYWYRRVMGKEIKFLLHFVKESKQDESGMPNNRFLAERTGGTYSTLKVQPAELEDSGVYFCASSQDITGGASDTQYFGPGTRLTVL.

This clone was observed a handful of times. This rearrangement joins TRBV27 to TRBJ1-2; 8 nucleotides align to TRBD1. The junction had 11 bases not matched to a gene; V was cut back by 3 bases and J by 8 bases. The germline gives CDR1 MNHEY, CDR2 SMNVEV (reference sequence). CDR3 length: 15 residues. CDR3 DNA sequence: TGTGCCAGCAGTTTTCAGGGGGCCTGGCTGGAAGGCTACACCTTC. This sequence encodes CASSFQGAWLEGYTF.

CDR3 region: CAISGDGGSGGAKNIQYF. DNA of the CDR3: TGTGCCATCAGTGGGGACGGGGGTAGCGGGGGGGCCAAAAACATTCAGTACTTC. The genes are TRBV10-3 and TRBJ2-4; the match to TRBD2 covers 10 bases. J lost 1 base, V lost 4 bases, and 10 bases had no gene match. Germline lookup yields CDR1 ENHRY and CDR2 SYGVKD. The CDR3 length is 18 residues.

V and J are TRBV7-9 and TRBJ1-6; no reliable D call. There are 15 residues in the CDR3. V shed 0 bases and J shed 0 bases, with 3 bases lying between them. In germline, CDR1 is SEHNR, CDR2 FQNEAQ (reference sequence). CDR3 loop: CASSLASSYNSPLHF. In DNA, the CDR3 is TGTGCCAGCAGCTTAGCGAGCTCCTATAATTCACCCCTCCACTTT.

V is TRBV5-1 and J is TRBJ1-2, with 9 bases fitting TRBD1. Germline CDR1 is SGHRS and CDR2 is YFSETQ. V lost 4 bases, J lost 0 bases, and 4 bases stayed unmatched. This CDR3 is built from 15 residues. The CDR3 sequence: CASSPDRGANYGYTF. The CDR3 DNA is TGCGCCAGCAGCCCGGACAGGGGAGCTAACTATGGCTACACCTTC.

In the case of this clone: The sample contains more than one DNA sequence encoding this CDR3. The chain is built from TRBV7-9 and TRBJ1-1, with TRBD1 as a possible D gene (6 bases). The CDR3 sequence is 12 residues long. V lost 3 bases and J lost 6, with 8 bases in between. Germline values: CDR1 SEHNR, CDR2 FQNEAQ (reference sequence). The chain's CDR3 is CASSFRGSEAFF. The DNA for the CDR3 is TGTGCCAGCAGCTTCAGGGGTTCTGAAGCTTTCTTT.

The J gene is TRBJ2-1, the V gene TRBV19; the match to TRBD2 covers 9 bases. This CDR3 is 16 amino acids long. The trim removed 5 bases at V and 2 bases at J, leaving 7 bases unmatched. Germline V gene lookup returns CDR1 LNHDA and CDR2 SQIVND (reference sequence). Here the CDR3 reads CASSPLRGGTYNEQFF. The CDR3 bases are TGTGCCAGTAGTCCTTTGCGGGGGGGGACCTACAATGAGCAGTTCTTC. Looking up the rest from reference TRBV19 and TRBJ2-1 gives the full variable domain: DGGITQSPKYLFRKEGQNVTLSCEQNLNHDAMYWYRQDPGQGLRLIYYSQIVNDFQKGDIAEGYSVSREKKESFPLTVTSAQKNPTAFYLCASSPLRGGTYNEQFFGPGTRLTVL.

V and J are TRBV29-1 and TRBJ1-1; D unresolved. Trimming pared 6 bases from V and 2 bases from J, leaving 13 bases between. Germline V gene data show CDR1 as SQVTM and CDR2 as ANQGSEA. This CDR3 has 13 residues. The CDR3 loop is CSVPAETNTEAFF. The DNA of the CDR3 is TGCAGCGTCCCCGCGGAAACTAACACTGAAGCTTTCTTT.

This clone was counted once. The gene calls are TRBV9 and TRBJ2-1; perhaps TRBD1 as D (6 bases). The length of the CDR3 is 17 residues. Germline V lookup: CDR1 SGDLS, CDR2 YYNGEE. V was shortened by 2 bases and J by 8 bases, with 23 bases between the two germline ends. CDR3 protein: CASSVLSSLLQGYEQFF. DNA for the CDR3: TGTGCCAGCAGCGTCCTCTCATCTCTCCTACAGGGATATGAGCAGTTCTTC.

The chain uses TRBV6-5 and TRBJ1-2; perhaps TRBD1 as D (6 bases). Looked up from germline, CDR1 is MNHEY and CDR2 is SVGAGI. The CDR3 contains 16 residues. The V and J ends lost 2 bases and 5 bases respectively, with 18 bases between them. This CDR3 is CASSYEVSGVQYGYTF. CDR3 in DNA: TGTGCCAGCAGTTACGAGGTGTCAGGGGTACAATATGGCTACACCTTC.

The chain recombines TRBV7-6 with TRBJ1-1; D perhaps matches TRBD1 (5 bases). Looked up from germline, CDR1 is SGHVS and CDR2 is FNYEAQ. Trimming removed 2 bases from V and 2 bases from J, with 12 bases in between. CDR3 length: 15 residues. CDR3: CASSLIKGSNTEAFF. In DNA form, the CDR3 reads TGTGCCAGCAGCTTAATCAAGGGGTCCAACACTGAAGCTTTCTTT.

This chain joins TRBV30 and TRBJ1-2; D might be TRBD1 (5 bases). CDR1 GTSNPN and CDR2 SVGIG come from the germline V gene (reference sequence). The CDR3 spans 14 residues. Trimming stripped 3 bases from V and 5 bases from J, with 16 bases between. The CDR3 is CAWRQRGGSYGYTF. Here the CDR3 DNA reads TGTGCCTGGAGACAACGGGGGGGGAGTTATGGCTACACCTTC.

This chain's CDR3 is CASSKAGVNNEQFF. The CDR3 nucleotides are TGTGCCAGCAGCAAGGCCGGGGTGAACAATGAGCAGTTCTTC. The chain employs TRBV9 and TRBJ2-1; D possibly corresponds to TRBD2 (5 bases). Germline loops: CDR1 SGDLS, CDR2 YYNGEE. The CDR3 runs to 14 residues. V was trimmed by 4 bases and J by 5 bases, leaving 13 bases between them.

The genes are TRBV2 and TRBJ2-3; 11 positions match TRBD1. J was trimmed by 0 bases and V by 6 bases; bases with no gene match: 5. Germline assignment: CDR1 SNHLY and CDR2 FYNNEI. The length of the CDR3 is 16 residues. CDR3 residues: CASRRDRGSSTDTQYF. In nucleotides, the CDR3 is TGTGCCAGCAGAAGGGACAGGGGGTCTAGCACAGATACGCAGTATTTT.

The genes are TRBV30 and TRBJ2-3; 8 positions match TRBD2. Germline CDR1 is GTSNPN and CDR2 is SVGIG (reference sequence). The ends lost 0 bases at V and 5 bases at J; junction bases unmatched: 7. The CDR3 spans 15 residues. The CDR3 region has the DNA TGTGCCTGGAGTGTACCCGGGGGGGGTGTAGATACGCAGTATTTT. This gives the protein CAWSVPGGGVDTQYF.

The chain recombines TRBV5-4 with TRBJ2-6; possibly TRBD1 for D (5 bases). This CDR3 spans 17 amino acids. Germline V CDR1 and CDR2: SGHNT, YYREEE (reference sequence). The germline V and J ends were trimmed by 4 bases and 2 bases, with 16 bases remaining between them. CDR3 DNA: TGTGCCAGCAGCGAACCCCAGGGTGGGGCTGGGGCCAACGTCCTGACTTTC. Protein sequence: CASSEPQGGAGANVLTF.

CDR3 residues: CASSRDRGTDYGYTF. The CDR3 region has the DNA TGCGCCAGCAGTCGGGACAGGGGTACGGACTATGGCTACACCTTC. The gene calls are TRBV10-2 and TRBJ1-2; 10 bases agree with TRBD1. The V segment lost 5 bases and the J segment 3 bases; nucleotides outside the gene matches: 6. This CDR3 spans 15 amino acids. Per the germline V gene, CDR1 is WSHSY and CDR2 is SAAADI.

In nucleotides, the CDR3 is TGTGCCAGCTCACCGGCACCCGATCAGCCCCAGCATTTT. Translated, it gives CASSPAPDQPQHF. V usage is TRBV18 and J usage is TRBJ1-5; D is unclear. The CDR3 loop spans 13 amino acids. V lost 3 bases and J lost 5, with 8 bases in between. Per the germline V gene, CDR1 is KGHSH and CDR2 is LQKENI.

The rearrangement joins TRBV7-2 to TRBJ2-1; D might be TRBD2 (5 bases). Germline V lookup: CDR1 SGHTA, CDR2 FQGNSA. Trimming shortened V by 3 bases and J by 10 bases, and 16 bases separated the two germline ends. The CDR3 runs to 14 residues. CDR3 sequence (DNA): TGTGCCAGCAGCTTTAAGGCCATACTAGGAGAGCAGTTCTTC. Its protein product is CASSFKAILGEQFF.

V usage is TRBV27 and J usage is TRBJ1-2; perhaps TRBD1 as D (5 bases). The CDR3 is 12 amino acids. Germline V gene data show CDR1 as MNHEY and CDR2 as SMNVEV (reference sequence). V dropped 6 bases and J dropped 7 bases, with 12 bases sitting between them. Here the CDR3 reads CASSPVGGGYTF. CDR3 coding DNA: TGTGCCAGCAGCCCTGTGGGGGGTGGCTACACCTTC.

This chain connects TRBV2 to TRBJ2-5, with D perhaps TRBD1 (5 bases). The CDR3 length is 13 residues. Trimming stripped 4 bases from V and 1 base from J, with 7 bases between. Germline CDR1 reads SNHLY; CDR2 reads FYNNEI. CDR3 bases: TGTGCCAGCAGTGTGCAGGGCCAAGAGACCCAGTACTTC. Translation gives CASSVQGQETQYF.

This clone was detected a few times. The CDR3 spells CASSQDWDRANNQPQHF. In DNA, the CDR3 is TGCGCCAGCAGCCAAGATTGGGACAGGGCTAACAATCAGCCCCAGCATTTT. This chain joins TRBV4-1 and TRBJ1-5; 9 nucleotides match TRBD1. The trim removed 0 bases at V and 3 bases at J, leaving 6 bases unmatched. From germline, CDR1 is MGHRA and CDR2 YSYEKL. The CDR3 totals 17 residues.

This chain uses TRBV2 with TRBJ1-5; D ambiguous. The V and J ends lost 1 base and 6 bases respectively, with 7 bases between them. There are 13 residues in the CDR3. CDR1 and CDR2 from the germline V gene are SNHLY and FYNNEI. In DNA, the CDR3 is TGTGCCAGCAGTGAAGGTATCGGTCAGCCCCAGCATTTT. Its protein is CASSEGIGQPQHF.

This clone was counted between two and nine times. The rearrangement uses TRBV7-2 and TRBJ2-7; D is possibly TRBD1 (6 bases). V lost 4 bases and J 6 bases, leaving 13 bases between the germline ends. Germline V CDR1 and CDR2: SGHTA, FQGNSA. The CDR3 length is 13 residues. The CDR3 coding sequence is TGTGCCAGCAGCTCCCAGGGGAACGGCGAGCAGTACTTC. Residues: CASSSQGNGEQYF. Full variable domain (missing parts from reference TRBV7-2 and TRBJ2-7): GAGVSQSPSNKVTEKGKDVELRCDPISGHTALYWYRQSLGQGLEFLIYFQGNSAPDKSGLPSDRFSAERTGGSVSTLTIQRTQQEDSAVYLCASSSQGNGEQYFGPGTRLTVT.

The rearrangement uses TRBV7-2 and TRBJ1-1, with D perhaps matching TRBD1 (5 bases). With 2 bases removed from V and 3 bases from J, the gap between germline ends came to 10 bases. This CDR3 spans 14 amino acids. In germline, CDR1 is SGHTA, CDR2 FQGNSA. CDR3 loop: CASSLLGGYTEAFF. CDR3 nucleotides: TGTGCCAGCAGCTTACTGGGGGGATACACTGAAGCTTTCTTT.

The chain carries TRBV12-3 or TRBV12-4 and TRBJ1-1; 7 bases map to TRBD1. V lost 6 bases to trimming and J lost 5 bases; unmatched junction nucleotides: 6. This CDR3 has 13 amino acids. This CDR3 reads CASRRQGITEAFF. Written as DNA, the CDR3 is TGTGCCAGCAGAAGACAGGGTATAACTGAAGCTTTCTTT.

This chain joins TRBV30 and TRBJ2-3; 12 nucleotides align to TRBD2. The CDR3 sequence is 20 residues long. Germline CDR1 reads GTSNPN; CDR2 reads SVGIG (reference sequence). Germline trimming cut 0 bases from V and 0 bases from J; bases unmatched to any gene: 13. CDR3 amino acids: CAWSVFGLAGGEISTDTQYF. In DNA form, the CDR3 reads TGTGCCTGGAGTGTATTTGGCCTAGCGGGGGGGGAAATTAGCACAGATACGCAGTATTTT.